The 2 T cell receptor beta chains listed next were all sequenced from one sample in a study of immune evolution from preneoplasia to lung adenocarcinoma. Sequenced by immunoSEQ multiplex PCR; TCRdb stores in-frame clones only, minus some. The sample includes 9,000 to 10,000 clones, 80% to 90% of them seen just once. Sequences were obtained from FFPE lung adenocarcinoma in situ tissue. These TCRs come from a person aged 65 to 79 with lung adenocarcinoma.

The genes are TRBV7-9 and TRBJ1-1, with unresolved D. CDR1 is SEHNR and CDR2 is FQNEAQ in the germline V gene (reference sequence). This CDR3 has 15 amino acids. Trimming stripped 4 bases from V and 0 bases from J, with 12 bases between. In DNA form, the CDR3 reads TGTGCCAGCAGCTCCAAACAGAAGATGAACACTGAAGCTTTCTTT. It translates to CASSSKQKMNTEAFF. Complete variable domain (other parts from reference TRBV7-9 and TRBJ1-1): DTGVSQNPRHKITKRGQNVTFRCDPISEHNRLYWYRQTLGQGPEFLTYFQNEAQLEKSRLLSDRFSAERPKGSFSTLEIQRTEQGDSAMYLCASSSKQKMNTEAFFGQGTRLTVV.

The chain links TRBV29-1 to TRBJ1-1; no firm D call. There are 13 residues in the CDR3. V was pared by 6 bases and J by 4 bases, with 15 bases between. The germline gives CDR1 SQVTM, CDR2 ANQGSEA. The CDR3: CSVSDPGITEAFF. The CDR3 coding sequence is TGCAGCGTCTCCGACCCGGGGATCACTGAAGCTTTCTTT.